Shown below are 3 T cell receptor beta chains from a single sample sequenced in a study of T cells in Graves' hyperthyroidism and ophthalmopathy (dated by TCRdb to the late 2010s). Receptor amplification or capture employed multiplex PCR. Sequencing used an Illumina HiSeq 2000. The TCR beta CDR3 regions were amplified from RNA transcripts. A first-round RT-PCR of the TCR CDR3 used the HTBI primer set with the Qiagen OneStep RT-PCR kit. In-frame beta chains were kept once TCRdb had trimmed the public reads at Q25 with fastp and called clones with MiXCR. A single entry per CDR3 protein holds the most common genes and DNA from its merged rows. Recorded for this sample are about 570,000 distinct CDR3 sequences; roughly 46% of them occurred a single time. Jointly, the top ten make up about 20% of the sample. Sequenced material: peripheral blood or thyroid tissue (not recorded which). The receptors shown here come from an adult woman with Graves' disease, either hyperthyroidism or ophthalmopathy (not recorded which).

This clonotype was detected only a few times. Just one base apart from a much larger clone, this may be a read error. The chain combines TRBV2 with TRBJ2-5; no reliable D call. CDR1 and CDR2 from the germline V gene are SNHLY and FYNNEI. There are 12 residues in the CDR3. The V end was cut by 8 bases, the J end by 4 bases, with 11 bases between. This chain's CDR3 is CASEAPGETQYF. The CDR3 coding sequence is TGTGCCAGCGAGGCCCCGGGAGAGACCCAGTACTTC.

This clonotype was found a few times. This chain connects TRBV20-1 to TRBJ2-5, with 7 bases that match TRBD2. Germline values: CDR1 DFQATT, CDR2 SNEGSKA (reference sequence). V was pared by 1 base and J by 1 base, with 0 bases of the junction left unmatched. This CDR3 region has 13 residues. The CDR3 here is CSARGGGQETQYF. The CDR3 DNA follows: TGCAGTGCTAGAGGCGGGGGCCAAGAGACCCAGTACTTC.

V is TRBV20-1 and J is TRBJ1-5; D is possibly TRBD1 (6 bases). V lost 7 bases and J 4 bases, leaving 14 bases between the germline ends. This CDR3 spans 13 amino acids. The germline CDR1 and CDR2 sequences are DFQATT and SNEGSKA (reference sequence). The CDR3 DNA reads as TGCAGTGGTAAACAGGGCGTTAATCAGCCCCAGCATTTT. This sequence encodes CSGKQGVNQPQHF.